The 7 T cell receptor beta chains below come from one sample, sequenced in a study of spatial heterogeneity in lung cancer. Noted time point: sample taken at primary tumor resection. Sequencing was performed on whole RNA extracted from tumor and nontumor lung tissue, or from frozen PBMC, and the material was left unsorted. TCRdb re-called the 5' RACE reads with MiXCR, one entry per CDR3 protein. The sample comprises roughly 5,100 distinct CDR3 sequences, roughly 27% of which are singletons, and 35% to 45% rests with the top ten. The source material was PBMCs, sampled at surgery. These receptor sequences come from a male donor with early-stage non-small cell lung cancer.

The chain combines TRBV2 with TRBJ1-1; the D is unclear. V was trimmed by 3 bases and J by 1 base, leaving 9 bases between them. Germline values: CDR1 SNHLY, CDR2 FYNNEI. The CDR3 loop spans 14 amino acids. The CDR3 DNA follows: TGTGCCAGCAGTGAGATGGAAGGGAACACTGAAGCTTTCTTT. Its translation: CASSEMEGNTEAFF.

V gene TRBV12-3 or TRBV12-4 combines with J gene TRBJ2-1; 7 bases map to TRBD2. The V segment lost 6 bases and the J segment 5 bases; nucleotides outside the gene matches: 4. The CDR3 covers 13 residues. The CDR3 is CASSSGTNNEQFF. For the CDR3, the DNA is TGTGCCAGCAGCTCCGGGACTAACAATGAGCAGTTCTTC.

The rearrangement joins TRBV14 to TRBJ2-2, with D perhaps matching TRBD1 or TRBD2 (5 bases each). The V end lost 4 bases, the J end lost 0 bases, and 15 bases lay between the germline ends. The CDR3 length is 17 residues. Germline V CDR1 and CDR2: SGHDN, FVKESK. The CDR3 protein is CASSRYEGISNTGELFF. The CDR3 DNA reads TGTGCCAGCAGCCGCTATGAGGGGATTTCGAACACCGGGGAGCTGTTTTTT.

The gene calls are TRBV3-1 and TRBJ1-2; the D is unclear. Germline loops: CDR1 LGHDT, CDR2 YNNKEL (reference sequence). CDR3 length equals 15 residues. V dropped 4 bases and J dropped 6 bases, with 18 bases sitting between them. The CDR3 DNA sequence: TGTGCCAGCAGCCTAGGCGGGAGAGGAGTGGATGGCTACACCTTC. It encodes CASSLGGRGVDGYTF. Combining the CDR3 with reference TRBV3-1 and TRBJ1-2 gives the whole variable domain DTAVSQTPKYLVTQMGNDKSIKCEQNLGHDTMYWYKQDSKKFLKIMFSYNNKELIINETVPNRFSPKSPDKAHLNLHINSLELGDSAVYFCASSLGGRGVDGYTFGSGTRLTVV.

Ten or more counts support this clonotype. V and J are TRBV5-8 and TRBJ1-5; D gene ambiguous. With 1 base removed from V and 7 bases from J, the gap between germline ends came to 6 bases. The CDR3 has 12 amino acids. Germline V gene lookup returns CDR1 SGHTS and CDR2 YDEGEE. CDR3 residues: CASSLWAQPQHF. CDR3 in DNA: TGTGCCAGCAGCTTGTGGGCCCAGCCCCAGCATTTT.

This clonotype was recorded many times. The chain uses TRBV6-6 and TRBJ1-2, with D possibly being TRBD1 (5 bases). The CDR3 extends over 15 amino acids. The germline gives CDR1 MNHNY, CDR2 SVGAGI (reference sequence). V was cut by 5 bases and J by 2 bases, with 15 bases left in between. This CDR3 is CASSPPQGPNYGYTF. CDR3 bases: TGTGCCAGCAGTCCCCCCCAGGGCCCCAACTATGGCTACACCTTC.

This clonotype was seen more than once but under ten times. V is TRBV4-3 and J is TRBJ2-7; no reliable D call. The V end was cut by 0 bases, the J end by 1 base, with 10 bases between. The length of the CDR3 is 15 residues. The V gene's germline CDR1 is LGHNA and CDR2 YSLEER. CDR3 residues: CASSQDGETSYEQYF. CDR3 nucleotide sequence: TGCGCCAGCAGCCAAGATGGTGAAACTTCCTACGAGCAGTACTTC.